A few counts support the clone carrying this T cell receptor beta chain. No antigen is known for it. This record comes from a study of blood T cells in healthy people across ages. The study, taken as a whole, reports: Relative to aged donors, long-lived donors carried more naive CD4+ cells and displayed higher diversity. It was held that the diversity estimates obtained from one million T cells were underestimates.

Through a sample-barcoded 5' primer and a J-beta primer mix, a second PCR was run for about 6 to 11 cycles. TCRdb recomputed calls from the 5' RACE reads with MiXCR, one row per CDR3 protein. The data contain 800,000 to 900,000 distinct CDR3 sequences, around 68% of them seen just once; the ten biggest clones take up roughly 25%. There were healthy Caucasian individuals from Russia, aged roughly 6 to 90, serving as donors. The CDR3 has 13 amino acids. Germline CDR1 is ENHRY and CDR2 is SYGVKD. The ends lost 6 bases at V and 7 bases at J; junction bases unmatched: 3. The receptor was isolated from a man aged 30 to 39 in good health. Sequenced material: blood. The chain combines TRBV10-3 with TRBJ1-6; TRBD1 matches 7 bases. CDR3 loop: CAIRTGNNSPLHF. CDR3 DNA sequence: TGTGCCATCAGGACAGGGAACAATTCACCCCTCCACTTT.